Following are 28 T cell receptor beta chains from one sample sequenced in a study of blood T cell repertoires in COVID-19. Libraries were prepared by immunoSEQ multiplex PCR; TCRdb keeps only in-frame clonotypes and omits some of them. The sample lists about 80,000 clones, roughly 88% occurring once. The sample taken for sequencing was peripheral blood. The origin of the receptors is an elderly woman with acute or convalescent COVID-19.

V is TRBV2 and J is TRBJ2-7; D uncertain. There are 11 residues in the CDR3. Germline CDR1 is SNHLY and CDR2 is FYNNEI. Trimming took off 3 bases at V and 4 bases at J, with 4 bases between the two ends. The CDR3 reads CASSDGYEQYF. The CDR3 DNA sequence: TGTGCCAGCAGTGACGGGTACGAGCAGTACTTC. Supplemented by reference TRBV2 and TRBJ2-7, the full variable domain reads EPEVTQTPSHQVTQMGQEVILRCVPISNHLYFYWYRQILGQKVEFLVSFYNNEISEKSEIFDDQFSVERPDGSNFTLKIRSTKLEDSAMYFCASSDGYEQYFGPGTRLTVT.

The chain combines TRBV24-1 with TRBJ2-1; 9 bases map to TRBD1. The germline V gene has CDR1 KGHDR and CDR2 SFDVKD. V was pared by 3 bases and J by 5 bases, with 4 bases of the junction left unmatched. This CDR3 comprises 15 residues. In DNA, the CDR3 is TGTGCCACCAGTGATGTCGGGACAGGGAACAATGAGCAGTTCTTC. Protein: CATSDVGTGNNEQFF.

This chain links TRBV27 with TRBJ2-5, with a weak D call TRBD1 (6 bases). This CDR3 comprises 19 residues. Germline V gene data show CDR1 as MNHEY and CDR2 as SMNVEV (reference sequence). V was shortened by 6 bases and J by 0 bases, with 26 bases between the two germline ends. The CDR3 nucleotides read TGTGCCAGCAGCTTTCGAGGGGGTGTTGCTAGCCTTAACCAAGAGACCCAGTACTTC. This sequence encodes CASSFRGGVASLNQETQYF.

The V and J genes are TRBV6-1 and TRBJ2-3; 12 bases match TRBD2. This CDR3 comprises 17 residues. Trimming cost V 2 bases and J 2 bases; bases outside gene matches: 5. The germline V gene has CDR1 MNHNS and CDR2 SASEGT. This chain's CDR3 is CASSEPLAGGFTDTQYF. Here the CDR3 DNA reads TGTGCCAGCAGTGAACCCCTAGCGGGGGGGTTCACAGATACGCAGTATTTT.

This rearrangement joins TRBV11-3 to TRBJ2-2; 10 bases are shared with TRBD1. The CDR3 covers 15 residues. Germline CDR1 SGHNT, CDR2 YENEEA. V lost 3 bases, J lost 7 bases, and 5 bases stayed unmatched. In DNA form, the CDR3 reads TGTGCCAGCAGCTTGGGACAGGGGTTCGGCGGGGAGCTGTTTTTT. Translating it yields CASSLGQGFGGELFF.

The V gene is TRBV15, the J gene TRBJ2-7; 9 nucleotides align to TRBD1. This CDR3 is 14 amino acids long. Germline CDR1 and CDR2: LNHNV and YYDKDF (reference sequence). J was trimmed by 3 bases and V by 6 bases; bases with no gene match: 6. The CDR3 protein is CATRLGTGSYEQYF. The CDR3 DNA reads TGTGCCACCAGACTTGGGACAGGGAGCTACGAGCAGTACTTC. Full variable domain (rest looked up from reference TRBV15 and TRBJ2-7): DAMVIQNPRYQVTQFGKPVTLSCSQTLNHNVMYWYQQKSSQAPKLLFHYYDKDFNNEADTPDNFQSRRPNTSFCFLDIRSPGLGDTAMYLCATRLGTGSYEQYFGPGTRLTVT.

The chain is built from TRBV2 and TRBJ1-1; 8 nucleotides match TRBD1. J gave up 7 bases and V 1 base, and 5 bases lay outside the gene matches. The germline V gene encodes CDR1 SNHLY and CDR2 FYNNEI. This CDR3 is 14 amino acids long. In nucleotides, the CDR3 is TGTGCCAGCAGTGAAGTCGGACAGGGCGGTGAAGCTTTCTTT. The encoded protein is CASSEVGQGGEAFF. Full variable domain (remainder filled in from reference TRBV2 and TRBJ1-1): EPEVTQTPSHQVTQMGQEVILRCVPISNHLYFYWYRQILGQKVEFLVSFYNNEISEKSEIFDDQFSVERPDGSNFTLKIRSTKLEDSAMYFCASSEVGQGGEAFFGQGTRLTVV.

The chain is built from TRBV2 and TRBJ1-2; D might be TRBD1 (6 bases). Germline CDR1 reads SNHLY; CDR2 reads FYNNEI. Trimming cost V 8 bases and J 1 base, with 8 bases left between them. This CDR3 is 12 amino acids long. CDR3 sequence: CASEGGNYGYTF. DNA of the CDR3: TGTGCCAGCGAAGGGGGTAACTATGGCTACACCTTC.

The chain is built from TRBV19 and TRBJ2-1; perhaps TRBD1 as D (7 bases). The CDR3 consists of 14 residues. Germline V gene lookup returns CDR1 LNHDA and CDR2 SQIVND (reference sequence). V lost 7 bases and J lost 8, with 18 bases in between. CDR3 region: CASTPPGGPYEQFF. In nucleotides, the CDR3 is TGTGCCAGTACCCCTCCAGGGGGGCCTTATGAGCAGTTCTTC. The entire variable domain, with the rest obtained from reference TRBV19 and TRBJ2-1, is as follows: DGGITQSPKYLFRKEGQNVTLSCEQNLNHDAMYWYRQDPGQGLRLIYYSQIVNDFQKGDIAEGYSVSREKKESFPLTVTSAQKNPTAFYLCASTPPGGPYEQFFGPGTRLTVL.

Of note for this clone: The junction departs from germline at one end; a sequencing error may be responsible. The chain links TRBV7-2 to TRBJ2-2; 11 nucleotides align to TRBD2. The germline CDR1 and CDR2 sequences are SGHTA and FQGNSA. The CDR3 consists of 16 residues. CDR3: CASSPTSGANTGELFF. Written as DNA, the CDR3 is TGTGCCAGCAGCCCGACTAGCGGGGCGAATACCGGGGAGCTGTTTTTT.

This sequence joins TRBV27 and TRBJ1-1, with 7 bases matching TRBD1. V lost 7 bases and J lost 2; bases outside the gene matches: 7. CDR1 and CDR2 from the germline V gene are MNHEY and SMNVEV (reference sequence). The CDR3 length is 14 residues. CDR3 nucleotides: TGTGCCAGCAAAGCCGACAGGGTTAACACTGAAGCTTTCTTT. Translation: CASKADRVNTEAFF.

This chain joins TRBV5-6 and TRBJ1-2; D gene unclear. The V end was cut by 1 base, the J end by 13 bases, with 17 bases between. Germline CDR1 is SGHDT and CDR2 is YYEEEE. The CDR3 has 13 amino acids. DNA of the CDR3: TGTGCCAGCAGCTTGTCTGAGGGCTCGGGAAGCACCTTC. Its translation is CASSLSEGSGSTF.

Details on this clone: A read error may produce the germline difference seen at one junction end. V gene TRBV7-7 combines with J gene TRBJ2-1; possibly TRBD1 for D (6 bases). Germline lookup yields CDR1 SSHAT and CDR2 FNYEAQ (reference sequence). The CDR3 covers 15 residues. The CDR3 DNA sequence: TGTGCTAGCAGCTCAGGGGTTTCGCAATACAATGAGCAGTTCTTC. Translation: CASSSGVSQYNEQFF.

The chain recombines TRBV28 with TRBJ1-3; tentative D call: TRBD1 (6 bases). The CDR3 runs to 16 residues. Looked up from germline, CDR1 is MDHEN and CDR2 is SYDVKM. Between the trimmed V and J ends, which lost 7 bases and 0 bases, there was a span of 16 bases. For the CDR3, the DNA is TGTGCCAGCACCACGACGGGGGGCCCCTCTGGAAACACCATATATTTT. It encodes CASTTTGGPSGNTIYF.

V and J are TRBV2 and TRBJ2-5, with TRBD2 matching over 10 bases. Per germline, CDR1 SNHLY and CDR2 FYNNEI. Trimming removed 10 bases from V and 5 bases from J; junction bases left unmatched: 13. This CDR3 is built from 15 residues. CDR3 in DNA: TGTGCCACCTCCCCAACTAGCGGGAACCGGGAGACCCAGTACTTC. It translates to CATSPTSGNRETQYF.

This clone came up once. The CDR3 sequence: CASSLWQGNTEAFF. DNA for the CDR3: TGCGCCAGCAGCTTGTGGCAGGGGAACACTGAAGCTTTCTTT. J is TRBJ1-1 and V is TRBV5-1; D might be TRBD1 (5 bases). The CDR3 has 14 amino acids. The germline CDR1 and CDR2 sequences are SGHRS and YFSETQ. V lost 1 base to trimming and J lost 1 base, with 8 bases between them. The variable domain in full, with the rest retrieved from reference TRBV5-1 and TRBJ1-1, is KAGVTQTPRYLIKTRGQQVTLSCSPISGHRSVSWYQQTPGQGLQFLFEYFSETQRNKGNFPGRFSGRQFSNSRSEMNVSTLELGDSALYLCASSLWQGNTEAFFGQGTRLTVV.

The chain has TRBV19 and TRBJ1-5; a weak D match, TRBD1 (5 bases). The CDR3 has 16 residues. Germline CDR1 LNHDA, CDR2 SQIVND (reference sequence). V was cut by 4 bases and J by 7 bases, with 20 bases left in between. Here the CDR3 reads CASSTQAGGGGQPQHF. The CDR3 region has the DNA TGTGCCAGTAGTACCCAGGCGGGGGGAGGAGGCCAGCCCCAGCATTTT.

The chain is built from TRBV7-9 and TRBJ2-1; 8 bases agree with TRBD1. The CDR3 runs 15 residues. Germline assignment: CDR1 SEHNR and CDR2 FQNEAQ (reference sequence). J lost 4 bases, V lost 5 bases, and 7 bases had no gene match. CDR3 in amino acids: CASSPTTGVYNEQFF. CDR3 nucleotides: TGTGCCAGCAGCCCAACGACAGGGGTATACAATGAGCAGTTCTTC.

CDR3 in DNA: TGTGCCAGCAGCCCCACCATGCTAGCGGGAGCTTCCTACGAGCAGTACTTC. This sequence encodes CASSPTMLAGASYEQYF. V and J are TRBV7-3 and TRBJ2-7, with 10 bases aligning to TRBD2. Germline V gives CDR1 SGHTA, CDR2 FQGTGA. V gave up 5 bases and J gave up 1 base; unmatched junction bases: 11. CDR3 length: 17 residues.

The rearrangement uses TRBV7-3 and TRBJ2-2, with 9 bases that match TRBD1. CDR3 length: 16 residues. V lost 1 base, J lost 7 bases, and 7 bases stayed unmatched. The V gene's germline CDR1 is SGHTA and CDR2 FQGTGA. CDR3 nucleotides: TGTGCCAGCAGCTTAAATGGGGGACAGGGATTCGGGGAGCTGTTTTTT. Protein product: CASSLNGGQGFGELFF.

This chain links TRBV5-5 with TRBJ2-2; D may be TRBD1 (6 bases). With 2 bases removed from V and 6 bases from J, the gap between germline ends came to 14 bases. The germline V gene has CDR1 SGHKS and CDR2 YYEKEE (reference sequence). The CDR3 loop spans 15 amino acids. The CDR3 sequence is CASSLPGQRSGELFF. The CDR3 region has the DNA TGTGCCAGCAGCTTACCGGGACAAAGGTCCGGGGAGCTGTTTTTT.

This clone was observed a single time. The V gene is TRBV5-1, the J gene TRBJ2-1; 9 bases align to TRBD2. The CDR3 has 14 amino acids. Germline CDR1 is SGHRS and CDR2 is YFSETQ. V shed 4 bases, J shed 9 bases, and the junction held 8 bases outside the gene matches. The CDR3 reads CASSPPGLAGEQFF. The DNA for the CDR3 is TGCGCCAGCAGCCCGCCGGGACTAGCTGGTGAGCAGTTCTTC.

The chain uses TRBV5-1 and TRBJ1-1; D might be TRBD1 (6 bases). In germline, CDR1 is SGHRS, CDR2 YFSETQ. The CDR3 covers 14 residues. The V end lost 3 bases, the J end lost 6 bases, and 15 bases lay between the germline ends. The CDR3: CASSSLGGVAEAFF. Here the CDR3 DNA reads TGCGCCAGCAGCTCCTTAGGGGGGGTGGCTGAAGCTTTCTTT.

The V call is TRBV9, the J call TRBJ1-4; the D gene is possibly TRBD1 (6 bases). V was cut by 3 bases and J by 8 bases, with 17 bases left in between. This CDR3 has 15 residues. Germline values: CDR1 SGDLS, CDR2 YYNGEE. The CDR3 here is CASSASGAVGEKLFF. CDR3 bases: TGTGCCAGCAGCGCCTCAGGGGCTGTGGGGGAAAAACTGTTTTTT.

The J gene is TRBJ1-1, the V gene TRBV5-1, with D perhaps TRBD1 (6 bases). The V and J ends lost 7 bases and 1 base respectively, with 17 bases between them. Per germline, CDR1 SGHRS and CDR2 YFSETQ. The CDR3 covers 15 residues. The CDR3 region has the DNA TGCGCCAGCTCTATCACGGGACACACGAACACTGAAGCTTTCTTT. It codes for CASSITGHTNTEAFF.

The V and J genes are TRBV6-4 and TRBJ2-2; possible D gene TRBD2, 5 bases. Looked up from germline, CDR1 is MRHNA and CDR2 is SNTAGT. V gave up 4 bases and J gave up 4 bases, with 10 bases separating them. This CDR3 contains 14 residues. Here the CDR3 reads CASSVEAGTGELFF. The CDR3 nucleotides read TGTGCCAGCAGTGTTGAGGCGGGCACCGGGGAGCTGTTTTTT.

The chain recombines TRBV2 with TRBJ1-5, with TRBD1 identical over 10 bases. Per germline, CDR1 SNHLY and CDR2 FYNNEI. With 7 bases clipped from V and 0 bases from J, the junction kept 12 bases outside the gene matches. This CDR3 has 18 residues. CDR3 sequence reads: CASTYLRTGGYSNQPQHF. CDR3 sequence (DNA): TGTGCCAGCACCTATCTACGGACAGGGGGATATAGCAATCAGCCCCAGCATTTT.

The J gene is TRBJ1-6, the V gene TRBV19; TRBD1 matches at 7 bases. The V gene end was trimmed by 5 bases and the J gene end by 6 bases; junction bases not matched to a gene: 7. The CDR3 consists of 15 residues. In germline, CDR1 is LNHDA, CDR2 SQIVND (reference sequence). The CDR3 DNA is TGTGCCAGTAGTTGGGGACAGCCAGTTAATTCACCCCTCCACTTT. It yields the protein CASSWGQPVNSPLHF.